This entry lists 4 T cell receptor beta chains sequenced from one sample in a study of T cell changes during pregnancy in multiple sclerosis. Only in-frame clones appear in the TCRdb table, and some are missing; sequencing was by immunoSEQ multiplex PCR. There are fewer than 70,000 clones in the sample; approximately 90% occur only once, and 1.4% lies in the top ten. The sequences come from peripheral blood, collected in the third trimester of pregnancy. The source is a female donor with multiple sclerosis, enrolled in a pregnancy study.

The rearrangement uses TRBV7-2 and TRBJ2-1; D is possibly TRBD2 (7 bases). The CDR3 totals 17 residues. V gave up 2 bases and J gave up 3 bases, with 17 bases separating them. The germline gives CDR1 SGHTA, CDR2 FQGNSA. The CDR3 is CASSLRGAFSNYNEQFF. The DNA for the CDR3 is TGTGCCAGCAGCTTACGGGGGGCCTTTTCCAACTACAATGAGCAGTTCTTC.

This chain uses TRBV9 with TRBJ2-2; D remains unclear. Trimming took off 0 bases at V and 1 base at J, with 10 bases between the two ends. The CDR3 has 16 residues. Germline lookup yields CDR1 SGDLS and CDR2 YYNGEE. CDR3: CASSVVATQNTGELFF. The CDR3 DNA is TGTGCCAGCAGCGTAGTTGCCACTCAGAACACCGGGGAGCTGTTTTTT.

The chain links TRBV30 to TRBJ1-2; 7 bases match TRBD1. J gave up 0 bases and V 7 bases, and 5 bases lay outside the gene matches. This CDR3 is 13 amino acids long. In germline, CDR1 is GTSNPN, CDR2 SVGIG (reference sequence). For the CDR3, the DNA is TGTGCCTTCCTCGGGACAGCTAACTATGGCTACACCTTC. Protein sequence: CAFLGTANYGYTF.

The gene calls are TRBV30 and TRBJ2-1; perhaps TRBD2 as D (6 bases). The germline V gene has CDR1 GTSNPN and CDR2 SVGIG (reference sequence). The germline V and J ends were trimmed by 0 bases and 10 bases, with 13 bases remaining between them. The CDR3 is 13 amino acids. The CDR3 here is CAWSVGRGREQFF. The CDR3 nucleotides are TGTGCCTGGAGTGTAGGGCGGGGTAGAGAGCAGTTCTTC.